This T cell receptor (beta chain) is drawn from a study of T cells in Graves' hyperthyroidism and ophthalmopathy (dated by TCRdb to the late 2010s). Background for the entire study: Peripheral blood samples were taken at the time of initial diagnosis, prior to any treatment. After sampling, hyperthyroidism patients received methimazole starting at 30 mg daily, and ophthalmopathy patients received high-dose intravenous methylprednisolone. The paper describes TCR Vbeta CDR3 sequencing of 120 to 150 peripheral blood samples, made up of about 40 ophthalmopathy patients, around 78 hyperthyroidism patients and 17 progressor patients. For training and testing, the 80 to 100 patients in the discovery cohort were randomly divided in a 7:3 ratio. Thyroid tissue and blood T-cell repertoires from six Graves' hyperthyroidism patients were also compared in the study. Whether ophthalmopathy could be predicted prospectively was tested in an independent validation cohort made up of about 18 hyperthyroidism patients plus 17 patients who later progressed to ophthalmopathy. To identify distinguishing TCR V-J signatures, a discovery cohort of 100 patients was used, comprising under 45 with Graves' ophthalmopathy and around 57 with stable Graves' hyperthyroidism.

A patient counted as having stable Graves' hyperthyroidism if no progression to ophthalmopathy occurred over 18 months of follow-up. Hyperthyroidism patients were newly diagnosed, had a disease duration of under 2 months, and were aged 18 to 65 years. The study excluded patients with uncontrolled infections, other autoimmune diseases, pregnancy or lactation. Diagnoses were based on clinical symptoms, serum thyroxine and TRAb, thyroid ultrasound and orbital computed tomography. PBMCs were isolated from around 10 ml of fresh peripheral blood by Ficoll-Paque density gradient centrifugation. Trizol reagent was used to extract total RNA, and RNA quality was then checked on an Agilent 2100 Bioanalyzer. Notes on this clonotype: The antigen it recognizes is unknown. A read error may produce the germline difference seen at one junction end.

The paper's findings and limits, for the study overall: A model built on a 13 V-J signature distinguished ophthalmopathy from stable hyperthyroidism, reaching 85% to 90% sensitivity and around 81% specificity in cross-validation and 80%/75% in testing. Sample size was not statistically predetermined, and blinding of investigators to group allocation was not performed. Most expanded thyroid clonotypes (frequency above 0.001) were also detected in blood, a finding suggesting that blood repertoires may reflect thyroid immune responses. During validation, the model predicted progression to ophthalmopathy a median of around 7 months ahead of onset, with almost 71% sensitivity and almost 75% specificity.

CDR1 and CDR2 are read off the germline V gene as SGDLS and YYNGEE. From the cysteine through the phenylalanine, the CDR3 covers 16 amino acids. Here the CDR3 DNA is all that survives: 48 bases in frame from base 1. The TCR beta CDR3 regions were amplified from the RNA transcripts. The TCR CDR3 was subjected to a first round of RT-PCR using the HTBI primer set and the Qiagen OneStep RT-PCR kit. Libraries were constructed in a second round of multiplex PCR, after which size selection and purification were carried out. Paired-end sequencing of the libraries was performed with 100 bp reads on an Illumina HiSeq2000. In the paper's pipeline: SOAPnuke was used to process the raw data, throwing out any read that contained adapters or uncalled bases, had a mean Phred below 15, or lacked an exact constant-primer or identifier match. High-quality paired reads were merged using COPE v1.2.5, and each unique nucleotide sequence was defined as a clonotype. MiTCR v1.1 was used to align clonotypes to the IMGT TRBV, TRBD and TRBJ reference segments. The analysis included only V-J combinations with a frequency above 0.0001, which together covered about 99% of the repertoires. The TCS score was defined as F50 (clonal expansion) divided by E x V (chaos), with BLOSUM62-based TCRdist calculated between CDR3 peptides within each V-J. Welch's t-statistics and random forest reduced some 510 V-J features to 13, which were used in a naive Bayes classifier (R e1071). TCRdb took the public reads, trimmed them with fastp at Q25, ran MiXCR for clone calling and kept in-frame beta chains. Duplicate CDR3 protein sequences are folded into a single record with the most common DNA and genes. Clone size and V and J calls follow TCRdb, not the original study. The sample table holds about 400,000 distinct CDR3 sequences, of which more than 20% were seen once. Roughly 70% of the sample comes from the top ten.

The sequence was obtained from a man aged 50 to 60 with Graves' hyperthyroidism. The V and J segments used are TRBV9 and TRBJ1-1; a tentative D match to TRBD1 spans 5 bases. The specimen sequenced was blood. The CDR3 has the sequence CASSVGGRRADTGAFF. The DNA sequence is given as TGTGCCAGCAGCGTAGGTGGGAGGAGGGCGGACACTGGAGCTTTCTTT.